The entry that follows covers one T cell receptor (beta chain) sequence. The V segment lost 5 bases and the J segment 4 bases; nucleotides outside the gene matches: 10. Germline V lookup: CDR1 SEHNR, CDR2 FQNEAQ (reference sequence). This CDR3 comprises 15 residues. These data originate in a study of blood T cell repertoires in COVID-19. The participants were between roughly 18 and 89 years old and came from 24 US areas. Participants' reported clinical history set cohort assignment. Cohort 3 recovery required two negative PCRs, clearance, or symptom resolution. Per the study methods: Estimation of nucleated cell counts was performed using reference gene primer amplification. The protocol was immunoSEQ multiplex PCR, while the TCRdb copy is restricted to in-frame clones and leaves out a portion. Clone size and V and J calls were adopted from that table, with D and trimming inferred from the DNA. The sample has a few hundred thousand clones, around 90% seen once.

This receptor was taken from a man aged 30 to 45 who had recovered from COVID-19. The sequencing input was PBMCs or T cells enriched from blood (not recorded which). This rearrangement joins TRBV7-9 to TRBJ1-2; 7 bases fit TRBD1. CDR3 sequence reads: CASSPHRDSLYGYTF. CDR3 nucleotides: TGTGCCAGCAGCCCCCACCGGGACAGCCTCTATGGCTACACCTTC.